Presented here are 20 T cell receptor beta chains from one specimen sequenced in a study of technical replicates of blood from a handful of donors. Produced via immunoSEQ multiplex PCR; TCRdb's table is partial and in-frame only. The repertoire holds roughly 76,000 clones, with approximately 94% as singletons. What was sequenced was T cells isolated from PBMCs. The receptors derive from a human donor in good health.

This chain's CDR3 is CASSLLSRARKDTQYF. The CDR3, as DNA: TGTGCCAGCAGCTTACTATCCAGGGCGAGGAAAGATACGCAGTATTTT. The chain has TRBV5-6 and TRBJ2-3; possibly TRBD1 for D (5 bases). Per germline, CDR1 SGHDT and CDR2 YYEEEE. V dropped 2 bases and J dropped 5 bases, with 18 bases sitting between them. The CDR3 is made up of 16 amino acids. Combining the CDR3 with reference TRBV5-6 and TRBJ2-3 gives the whole variable domain DAGVTQSPTHLIKTRGQQVTLRCSPKSGHDTVSWYQQALGQGPQFIFQYYEEEERQRGNFPDRFSGHQFPNYSSELNVNALLLGDSALYLCASSLLSRARKDTQYFGPGTRLTVL.

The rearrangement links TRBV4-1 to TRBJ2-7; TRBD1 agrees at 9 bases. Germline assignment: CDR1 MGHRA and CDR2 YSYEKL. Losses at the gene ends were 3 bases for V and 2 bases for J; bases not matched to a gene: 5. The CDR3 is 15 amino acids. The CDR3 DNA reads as TGCGCCAGCAGCCAGGGACAGGGTAGGACCTACGAGCAGTACTTC. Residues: CASSQGQGRTYEQYF.

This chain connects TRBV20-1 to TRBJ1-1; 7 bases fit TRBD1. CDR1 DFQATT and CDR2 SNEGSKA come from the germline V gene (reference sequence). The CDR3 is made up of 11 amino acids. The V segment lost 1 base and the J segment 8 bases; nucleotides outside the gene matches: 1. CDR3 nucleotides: TGCAGTGCTAGAGGGGACAGCGAAGCTTTCTTT. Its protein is CSARGDSEAFF.

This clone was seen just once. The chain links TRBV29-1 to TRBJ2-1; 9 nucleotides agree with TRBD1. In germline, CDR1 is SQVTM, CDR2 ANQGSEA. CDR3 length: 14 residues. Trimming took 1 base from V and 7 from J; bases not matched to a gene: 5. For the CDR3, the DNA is TGCAGCGTTGAAGCCGGACAGGGGTGGAATGAGCAGTTCTTC. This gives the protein CSVEAGQGWNEQFF.

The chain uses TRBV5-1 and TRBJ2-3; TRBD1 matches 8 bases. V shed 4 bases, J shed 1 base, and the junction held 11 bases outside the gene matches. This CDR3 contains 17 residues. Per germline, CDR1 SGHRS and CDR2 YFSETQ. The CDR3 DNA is TGCGCCAGCAGCAGGTGGCCAGGGGGCGCGGGCACAGATACGCAGTATTTT. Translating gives CASSRWPGGAGTDTQYF.

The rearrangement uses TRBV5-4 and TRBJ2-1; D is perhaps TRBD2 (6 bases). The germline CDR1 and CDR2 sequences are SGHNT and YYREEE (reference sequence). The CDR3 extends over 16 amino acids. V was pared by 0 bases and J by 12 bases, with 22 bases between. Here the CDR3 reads CASSLEGSQLGGAQFF. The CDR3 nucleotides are TGTGCCAGCAGCTTGGAAGGGTCGCAGCTGGGGGGTGCGCAGTTCTTC.

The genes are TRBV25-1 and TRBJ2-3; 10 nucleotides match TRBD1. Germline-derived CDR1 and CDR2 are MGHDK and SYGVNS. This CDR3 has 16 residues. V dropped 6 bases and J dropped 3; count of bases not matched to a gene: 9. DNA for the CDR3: TGTGCCAGCAGGCACGCATCGGGACAGGGGACAGATACGCAGTATTTT. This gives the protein CASRHASGQGTDTQYF.

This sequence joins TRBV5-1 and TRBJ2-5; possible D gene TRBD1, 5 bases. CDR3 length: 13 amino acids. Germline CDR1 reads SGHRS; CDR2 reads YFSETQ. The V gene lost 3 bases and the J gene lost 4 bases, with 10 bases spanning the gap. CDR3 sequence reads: CASSSTAPETQYF. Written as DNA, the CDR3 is TGCGCCAGCAGCTCGACAGCTCCAGAGACCCAGTACTTC.

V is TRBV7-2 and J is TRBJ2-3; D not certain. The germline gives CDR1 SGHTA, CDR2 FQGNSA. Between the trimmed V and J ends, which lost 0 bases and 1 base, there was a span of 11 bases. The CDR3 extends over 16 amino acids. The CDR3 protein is CASSLAPAAGTDTQYF. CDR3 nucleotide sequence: TGTGCCAGCAGCTTAGCTCCGGCGGCGGGCACAGATACGCAGTATTTT.

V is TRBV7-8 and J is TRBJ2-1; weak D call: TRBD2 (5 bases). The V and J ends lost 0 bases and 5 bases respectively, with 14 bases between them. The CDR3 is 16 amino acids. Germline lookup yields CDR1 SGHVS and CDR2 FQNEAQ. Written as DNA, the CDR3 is TGTGCCAGCAGCTTAGCTTGGACCAATAGCGACAATGAGCAGTTCTTC. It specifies CASSLAWTNSDNEQFF.

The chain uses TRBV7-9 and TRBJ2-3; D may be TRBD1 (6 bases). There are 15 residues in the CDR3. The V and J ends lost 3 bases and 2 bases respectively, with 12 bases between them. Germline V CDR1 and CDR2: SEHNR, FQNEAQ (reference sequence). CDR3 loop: CASSFTTGLTDTQYF. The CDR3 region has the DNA TGTGCCAGCAGCTTCACGACAGGCCTCACAGATACGCAGTATTTT.

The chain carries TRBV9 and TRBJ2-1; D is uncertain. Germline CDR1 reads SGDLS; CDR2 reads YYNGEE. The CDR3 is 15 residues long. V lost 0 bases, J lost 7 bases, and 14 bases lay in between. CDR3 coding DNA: TGTGCCAGCAGCGTAGATCCGGTCCGAGCGAATGAGCAGTTCTTC. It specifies CASSVDPVRANEQFF.

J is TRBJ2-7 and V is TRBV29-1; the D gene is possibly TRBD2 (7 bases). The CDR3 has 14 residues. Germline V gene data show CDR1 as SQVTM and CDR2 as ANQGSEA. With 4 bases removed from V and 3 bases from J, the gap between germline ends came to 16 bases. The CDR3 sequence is CSVVGGADGYEQYF. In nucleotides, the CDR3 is TGCAGCGTTGTGGGGGGGGCTGACGGCTACGAGCAGTACTTC.

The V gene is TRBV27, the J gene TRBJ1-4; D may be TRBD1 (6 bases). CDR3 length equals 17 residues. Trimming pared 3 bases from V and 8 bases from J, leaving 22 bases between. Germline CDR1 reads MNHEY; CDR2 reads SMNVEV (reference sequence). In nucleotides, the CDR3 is TGTGCCAGCAGTTTGTACTCCGCACAGGGAGTAGGAGAAAAACTGTTTTTT. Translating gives CASSLYSAQGVGEKLFF. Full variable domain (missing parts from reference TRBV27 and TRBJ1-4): EAQVTQNPRYLITVTGKKLTVTCSQNMNHEYMSWYRQDPGLGLRQIYYSMNVEVTDKGDVPEGYKVSRKEKRNFPLILESPSPNQTSLYFCASSLYSAQGVGEKLFFGSGTQLSVL.

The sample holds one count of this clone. CDR3 sequence reads: CASSEDTGVDTIYF. In DNA, the CDR3 is TGTGCCAGCAGTGAAGATACAGGGGTGGACACCATATATTTT. This rearrangement joins TRBV6-5 to TRBJ1-3, with 7 bases lining up with TRBD1. Per the germline V gene, CDR1 is MNHEY and CDR2 is SVGAGI. V lost 5 bases to trimming and J lost 8 bases; unmatched junction nucleotides: 9. The CDR3 contains 14 residues.

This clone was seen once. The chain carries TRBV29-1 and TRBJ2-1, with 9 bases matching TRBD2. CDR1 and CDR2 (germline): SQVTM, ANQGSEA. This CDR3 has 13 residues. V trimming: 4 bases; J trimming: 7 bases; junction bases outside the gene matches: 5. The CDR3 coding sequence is TGCAGCGTTGTCGTGCGGGAGGGGAATGAGCAGTTCTTC. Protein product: CSVVVREGNEQFF.

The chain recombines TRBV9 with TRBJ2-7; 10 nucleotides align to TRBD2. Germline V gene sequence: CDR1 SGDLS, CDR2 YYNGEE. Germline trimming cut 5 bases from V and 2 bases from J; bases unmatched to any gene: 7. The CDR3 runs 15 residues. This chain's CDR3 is CASSSGLAATYEQYF. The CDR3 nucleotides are TGTGCCAGCAGTTCTGGACTAGCGGCCACCTACGAGCAGTACTTC.

The CDR3 reads CASSQVPTGTYQETQYF. CDR3 nucleotides: TGCGCCAGCAGCCAAGTTCCGACAGGGACGTACCAAGAGACCCAGTACTTC. The chain uses TRBV4-1 and TRBJ2-5; 7 bases align to TRBD1. Trimming cost V 1 base and J 0 bases; bases outside gene matches: 8. The CDR3 is 17 amino acids. The germline V gene encodes CDR1 MGHRA and CDR2 YSYEKL.

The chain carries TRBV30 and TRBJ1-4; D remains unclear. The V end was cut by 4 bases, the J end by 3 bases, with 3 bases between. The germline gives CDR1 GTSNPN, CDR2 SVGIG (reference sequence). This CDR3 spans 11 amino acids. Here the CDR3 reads CAWTANEKLFF. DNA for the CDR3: TGTGCCTGGACAGCTAATGAAAAACTGTTTTTT.

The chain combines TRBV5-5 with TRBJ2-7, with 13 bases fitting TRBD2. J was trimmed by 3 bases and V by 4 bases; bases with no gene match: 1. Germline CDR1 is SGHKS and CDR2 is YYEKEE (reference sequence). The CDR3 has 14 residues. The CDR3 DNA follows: TGTGCCAGCAGCAGGACTAGCGGGAGCTACGAGCAGTACTTC. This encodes CASSRTSGSYEQYF.